A selection of T cell receptor beta chains follows, all from one sample in a study of blood T cell repertoires in COVID-19. The table came from immunoSEQ multiplex PCR; TCRdb's copy has only in-frame clones and leaves some out. The sample contains over 250,000 clones, around nine tenths of which appear only once. The sequencing input was peripheral blood. The origin of the receptors is a man in his fifties with acute or convalescent COVID-19. Both conserved end residues are part of each CDR3. Fields, in order: D gene, clone size, V gene, J gene, CDR3 protein, CDR3 DNA. The D gene is left open where the match is weak. Rows may omit the clone size; those that give it use once, few, many or a size class.

d_gene: .; abundance: .; v_gene: TRBV6-5; j_gene: TRBJ1-2; CDR3aa: CASSPGPTHLYGYTF; CDR3nt: TGTGCCAGCAGTCCAGGGCCGACACACCTCTATGGCTACACCTTC
d_gene: TRBD1; abundance: .; v_gene: TRBV6-4; j_gene: TRBJ1-6; CDR3aa: CASSEWTGRNSPLHF; CDR3nt: TGTGCCAGCAGTGAGTGGACAGGGAGAAATTCACCCCTCCACTTT
d_gene: .; abundance: .; v_gene: TRBV2; j_gene: TRBJ1-4; CDR3aa: CASSRENEKLFF; CDR3nt: TGTGCCAGCAGCCGGGAGAATGAAAAACTGTTTTTT
d_gene: .; abundance: .; v_gene: TRBV3-1/TRBV3-2; j_gene: TRBJ1-1; CDR3aa: CASSHQQGLNTEAFF; CDR3nt: TGTGCCAGCAGCCACCAACAGGGATTGAACACTGAAGCTTTCTTT
d_gene: TRBD1; abundance: .; v_gene: TRBV3-1/TRBV3-2; j_gene: TRBJ2-7; CDR3aa: CASSQGSTGGYEQYF; CDR3nt: TGTGCCAGCAGCCAAGGGAGTACAGGGGGCTACGAGCAGTACTTC
d_gene: .; abundance: .; v_gene: TRBV19; j_gene: TRBJ2-7; CDR3aa: CASSLKQDYEQYF; CDR3nt: TGTGCCAGTAGTCTTAAACAGGACTACGAGCAGTACTTC
d_gene: .; abundance: .; v_gene: TRBV5-1; j_gene: TRBJ2-7; CDR3aa: CASSPPRATAIEQYF; CDR3nt: TGCGCCAGCAGCCCCCCGCGGGCCACCGCCATCGAGCAGTACTTC
d_gene: .; abundance: .; v_gene: TRBV2; j_gene: TRBJ2-2; CDR3aa: CASGYSGTGELFF; CDR3nt: TGTGCCAGCGGCTACAGTGGCACCGGGGAGCTGTTTTTT
d_gene: .; abundance: .; v_gene: TRBV7-9; j_gene: TRBJ1-2; CDR3aa: CASSLTRVTTNYGYTF; CDR3nt: TGTGCCAGCAGCCTCACCAGGGTCACGACGAACTATGGCTACACCTTC
d_gene: TRBD2; abundance: .; v_gene: TRBV3-1/TRBV3-2; j_gene: TRBJ2-3; CDR3aa: CASSQLAGGLTDTQYF; CDR3nt: TGTGCCAGCAGCCAACTAGCGGGGGGGCTAACAGATACGCAGTATTTT
d_gene: TRBD1; abundance: .; v_gene: TRBV9; j_gene: TRBJ2-2; CDR3aa: CASSVRTGETGELFF; CDR3nt: TGTGCCAGCAGCGTAAGGACAGGGGAGACCGGGGAGCTGTTTTTT
d_gene: TRBD2; abundance: .; v_gene: TRBV5-1; j_gene: TRBJ2-5; CDR3aa: CASSNEGLAGGTQYF; CDR3nt: TGCGCCAGCAGCAACGAGGGACTAGCCGGCGGGACCCAGTACTTC
d_gene: TRBD1; abundance: .; v_gene: TRBV19; j_gene: TRBJ2-3; CDR3aa: CASRTRQGGSTDTQYF; CDR3nt: TGTGCCAGTAGGACGAGACAGGGGGGTTCCACAGATACGCAGTATTTT
d_gene: TRBD1; abundance: .; v_gene: TRBV27; j_gene: TRBJ2-1; CDR3aa: CASSLGQGAPNEQFF; CDR3nt: TGTGCCAGCAGTTTAGGGCAGGGGGCGCCCAATGAGCAGTTCTTC
d_gene: .; abundance: .; v_gene: TRBV5-1; j_gene: TRBJ1-5; CDR3aa: CASSPTGESNQPQHF; CDR3nt: TGCGCCAGCAGTCCAACAGGCGAGAGCAATCAGCCCCAGCATTTT
d_gene: .; abundance: .; v_gene: TRBV12-3/TRBV12-4; j_gene: TRBJ1-1; CDR3aa: CASSLTGDTEAFF; CDR3nt: TGTGCCAGCAGTTTAACCGGGGACACTGAAGCTTTCTTT
d_gene: .; abundance: .; v_gene: TRBV2; j_gene: TRBJ1-3; CDR3aa: CASREALSGNTIYF; CDR3nt: TGTGCCAGCAGGGAAGCACTCTCTGGAAACACCATATATTTT
d_gene: .; abundance: few; v_gene: TRBV4-1; j_gene: TRBJ2-7; CDR3aa: CASSQGRQIFYEQYF; CDR3nt: TGCGCCAGCAGCCAAGGGAGACAGATTTTCTACGAGCAGTACTTC
d_gene: .; abundance: once; v_gene: TRBV5-1; j_gene: TRBJ1-4; CDR3aa: CASSLNQGREKLFF; CDR3nt: TGCGCCAGCAGCTTGAACCAGGGGCGAGAAAAACTGTTTTTT
d_gene: .; abundance: .; v_gene: TRBV5-6; j_gene: TRBJ2-2; CDR3aa: CASSLDRMNTGELFF; CDR3nt: TGTGCCAGCAGCTTGGACAGGATGAACACCGGGGAGCTGTTTTTT
d_gene: .; abundance: .; v_gene: TRBV18; j_gene: TRBJ2-2; CDR3aa: CASSQGTNTGELFF; CDR3nt: TGTGCCAGCTCCCAGGGCACGAACACCGGGGAGCTGTTTTTT
d_gene: .; abundance: .; v_gene: TRBV6-5; j_gene: TRBJ2-2; CDR3aa: CASSSGYTGELFF; CDR3nt: TGTGCCAGCAGTTCAGGGTACACCGGGGAGCTGTTTTTT
d_gene: .; abundance: .; v_gene: TRBV9; j_gene: TRBJ1-2; CDR3aa: CASSPDSNYGYTF; CDR3nt: TGTGCCAGCAGCCCGGACTCTAACTATGGCTACACCTTC
d_gene: TRBD2; abundance: .; v_gene: TRBV7-2; j_gene: TRBJ2-7; CDR3aa: CASSPRTSALLEQYF; CDR3nt: TGTGCCAGCAGCCCCCGGACTAGCGCGTTACTCGAGCAGTACTTC
d_gene: TRBD2; abundance: .; v_gene: TRBV4-1; j_gene: TRBJ2-1; CDR3aa: CASSQDGTSGGARQFF; CDR3nt: TGCGCCAGCAGCCAAGATGGGACTAGCGGGGGGGCTAGGCAGTTCTTC
d_gene: TRBD1; abundance: .; v_gene: TRBV29-1; j_gene: TRBJ1-2; CDR3aa: CSVDRGNYGYTF; CDR3nt: TGCAGCGTCGACAGGGGCAACTATGGCTACACCTTC
d_gene: TRBD2; abundance: .; v_gene: TRBV6-5; j_gene: TRBJ2-1; CDR3aa: CASSYTSGINEQFF; CDR3nt: TGTGCCAGCAGTTACACTAGCGGGATCAATGAGCAGTTCTTC
d_gene: TRBD1; abundance: .; v_gene: TRBV7-9; j_gene: TRBJ2-2; CDR3aa: CASSQDRGGAELFF; CDR3nt: TGTGCCAGCAGCCAGGACAGGGGTGGTGCGGAGCTGTTTTTT
d_gene: .; abundance: .; v_gene: TRBV6-5; j_gene: TRBJ1-4; CDR3aa: CASSLRHATNEKLFF; CDR3nt: TGTGCCAGCAGCCTCAGACACGCAACTAATGAAAAACTGTTTTTT
d_gene: .; abundance: .; v_gene: TRBV7-8; j_gene: TRBJ2-7; CDR3aa: CASSRGTDEQYF; CDR3nt: TGTGCCAGCAGCAGGGGGACGGACGAGCAGTACTTC
d_gene: .; abundance: .; v_gene: TRBV6-2/TRBV6-3; j_gene: TRBJ2-3; CDR3aa: CASSYRGLAADTQYF; CDR3nt: TGTGCCAGCAGTTACCGCGGGCTAGCAGCAGATACGCAGTATTTT
d_gene: TRBD1; abundance: .; v_gene: TRBV12-3/TRBV12-4; j_gene: TRBJ1-5; CDR3aa: CASRSTGDQPQHF; CDR3nt: TGTGCCAGCAGGTCGACAGGGGATCAGCCCCAGCATTTT
d_gene: .; abundance: many; v_gene: TRBV3-1/TRBV3-2; j_gene: TRBJ1-5; CDR3aa: CASSLGADSNQPQHF; CDR3nt: TGTGCCAGCAGCCTAGGGGCGGATAGCAATCAGCCCCAGCATTTT
d_gene: .; abundance: .; v_gene: TRBV7-9; j_gene: TRBJ1-1; CDR3aa: CASSLLQRPTEAFF; CDR3nt: TGTGCCAGCAGCTTACTTCAGCGACCCACTGAAGCTTTCTTT
d_gene: .; abundance: .; v_gene: TRBV29-1; j_gene: TRBJ2-7; CDR3aa: CSVDGPGGGYEQYF; CDR3nt: TGCAGCGTTGATGGCCCAGGGGGAGGCTACGAGCAGTACTTC
d_gene: .; abundance: .; v_gene: TRBV18; j_gene: TRBJ2-7; CDR3aa: CASSPGGGTSSYEQYF; CDR3nt: TGTGCCAGCTCACCAGGGGGAGGAACAAGCTCCTACGAGCAGTACTTC
d_gene: .; abundance: .; v_gene: TRBV4-1; j_gene: TRBJ1-2; CDR3aa: CASSQDFGFGLRGYTF; CDR3nt: TGCGCCAGCAGCCAAGATTTCGGGTTTGGCTTGCGAGGCTACACCTTC
d_gene: .; abundance: .; v_gene: TRBV15; j_gene: TRBJ2-7; CDR3aa: CATSRDKAGFSYEQYF; CDR3nt: TGTGCCACCAGCAGAGATAAGGCGGGTTTCTCCTACGAGCAGTACTTC
d_gene: TRBD1; abundance: once; v_gene: TRBV2; j_gene: TRBJ1-1; CDR3aa: CASSARGRTEAFF; CDR3nt: TGTGCCAGCAGTGCCAGGGGGCGGACTGAAGCTTTCTTT
d_gene: TRBD1; abundance: once; v_gene: TRBV6-5; j_gene: TRBJ1-2; CDR3aa: CASSFRTGAGGYTF; CDR3nt: TGTGCCAGCAGTTTTCGGACAGGGGCAGGTGGCTACACCTTC
d_gene: TRBD1; abundance: .; v_gene: TRBV19; j_gene: TRBJ1-1; CDR3aa: CASRTRGQGTEAFF; CDR3nt: TGTGCCAGTAGGACCAGGGGGCAGGGCACTGAAGCTTTCTTT
d_gene: .; abundance: .; v_gene: TRBV12-3/TRBV12-4; j_gene: TRBJ1-2; CDR3aa: CASWGGDYGYTF; CDR3nt: TGTGCCAGCTGGGGGGGCGACTATGGCTACACCTTC
d_gene: .; abundance: .; v_gene: TRBV9; j_gene: TRBJ2-7; CDR3aa: CASSPSAYEQYF; CDR3nt: TGTGCCAGCAGCCCTAGCGCCTACGAGCAGTACTTC
d_gene: .; abundance: .; v_gene: TRBV25-1; j_gene: TRBJ1-1; CDR3aa: CASQGTSMNTEAFF; CDR3nt: TGTGCCAGCCAGGGGACATCCATGAACACTGAAGCTTTCTTT
d_gene: TRBD1; abundance: .; v_gene: TRBV15; j_gene: TRBJ2-7; CDR3aa: CATSREGTGREQYF; CDR3nt: TGTGCCACCAGCAGAGAGGGGACAGGGCGGGAGCAGTACTTC
d_gene: .; abundance: .; v_gene: TRBV19; j_gene: TRBJ1-1; CDR3aa: CASSIDWAGLGTEAFF; CDR3nt: TGTGCCAGTAGTATAGATTGGGCAGGGTTGGGCACTGAAGCTTTCTTT
d_gene: TRBD2; abundance: .; v_gene: TRBV3-1/TRBV3-2; j_gene: TRBJ2-5; CDR3aa: CASKLAGEGETQYF; CDR3nt: TGTGCCAGCAAATTAGCGGGGGAAGGAGAGACCCAGTACTTC
d_gene: .; abundance: .; v_gene: TRBV29-1; j_gene: TRBJ1-1; CDR3aa: CSVYGGANTEAFF; CDR3nt: TGCAGCGTTTATGGGGGGGCGAACACTGAAGCTTTCTTT
d_gene: TRBD1; abundance: .; v_gene: TRBV6-4; j_gene: TRBJ2-2; CDR3aa: CASSIQGGTGELFF; CDR3nt: TGTGCCAGCAGTATACAGGGGGGCACCGGGGAGCTGTTTTTT
d_gene: .; abundance: .; v_gene: TRBV7-2; j_gene: TRBJ2-7; CDR3aa: CASTPGPREAEQYF; CDR3nt: TGTGCCAGCACCCCGGGTCCAAGGGAGGCCGAGCAGTACTTC
d_gene: TRBD1; abundance: .; v_gene: TRBV5-1; j_gene: TRBJ1-2; CDR3aa: CASSVDREDGYTF; CDR3nt: TGCGCCAGCAGCGTCGACAGGGAGGATGGCTACACCTTC
d_gene: TRBD2; abundance: .; v_gene: TRBV2; j_gene: TRBJ2-1; CDR3aa: CASSEEGGGANEQFF; CDR3nt: TGTGCCAGCAGTGAAGAGGGCGGGGGGGCCAATGAGCAGTTCTTC
d_gene: .; abundance: .; v_gene: TRBV7-9; j_gene: TRBJ1-4; CDR3aa: CASSRGGRAEKLFF; CDR3nt: TGTGCCAGCAGCCGCGGCGGGAGGGCGGAAAAACTGTTTTTT
d_gene: TRBD1; abundance: .; v_gene: TRBV5-8; j_gene: TRBJ1-3; CDR3aa: CASSPARTGRGNTIYF; CDR3nt: TGTGCCAGCAGCCCCGCCAGGACAGGGCGAGGAAACACCATATATTTT
d_gene: .; abundance: .; v_gene: TRBV12-3/TRBV12-4; j_gene: TRBJ1-2; CDR3aa: CASSLDSNYGYTF; CDR3nt: TGTGCCAGCAGTTTGGACAGTAACTATGGCTACACCTTC
d_gene: .; abundance: .; v_gene: TRBV4-1; j_gene: TRBJ1-6; CDR3aa: CASSQERGLDSPLHF; CDR3nt: TGCGCCAGCAGCCAAGAACGAGGGCTAGACTCACCCCTCCACTTT
d_gene: .; abundance: .; v_gene: TRBV6-5; j_gene: TRBJ2-7; CDR3aa: CASSYMAATVSYEQYF; CDR3nt: TGTGCCAGCAGTTACATGGCGGCAACCGTCTCCTACGAGCAGTACTTC
d_gene: TRBD1; abundance: .; v_gene: TRBV18; j_gene: TRBJ2-7; CDR3aa: CASSPPAGGHEQYF; CDR3nt: TGTGCCAGCTCCCCACCAGCAGGGGGCCACGAGCAGTACTTC
d_gene: .; abundance: .; v_gene: TRBV4-1; j_gene: TRBJ2-7; CDR3aa: CASSLLIGGSYEQYF; CDR3nt: TGCGCCAGCAGCCTCCTCATAGGGGGCTCCTACGAGCAGTACTTC